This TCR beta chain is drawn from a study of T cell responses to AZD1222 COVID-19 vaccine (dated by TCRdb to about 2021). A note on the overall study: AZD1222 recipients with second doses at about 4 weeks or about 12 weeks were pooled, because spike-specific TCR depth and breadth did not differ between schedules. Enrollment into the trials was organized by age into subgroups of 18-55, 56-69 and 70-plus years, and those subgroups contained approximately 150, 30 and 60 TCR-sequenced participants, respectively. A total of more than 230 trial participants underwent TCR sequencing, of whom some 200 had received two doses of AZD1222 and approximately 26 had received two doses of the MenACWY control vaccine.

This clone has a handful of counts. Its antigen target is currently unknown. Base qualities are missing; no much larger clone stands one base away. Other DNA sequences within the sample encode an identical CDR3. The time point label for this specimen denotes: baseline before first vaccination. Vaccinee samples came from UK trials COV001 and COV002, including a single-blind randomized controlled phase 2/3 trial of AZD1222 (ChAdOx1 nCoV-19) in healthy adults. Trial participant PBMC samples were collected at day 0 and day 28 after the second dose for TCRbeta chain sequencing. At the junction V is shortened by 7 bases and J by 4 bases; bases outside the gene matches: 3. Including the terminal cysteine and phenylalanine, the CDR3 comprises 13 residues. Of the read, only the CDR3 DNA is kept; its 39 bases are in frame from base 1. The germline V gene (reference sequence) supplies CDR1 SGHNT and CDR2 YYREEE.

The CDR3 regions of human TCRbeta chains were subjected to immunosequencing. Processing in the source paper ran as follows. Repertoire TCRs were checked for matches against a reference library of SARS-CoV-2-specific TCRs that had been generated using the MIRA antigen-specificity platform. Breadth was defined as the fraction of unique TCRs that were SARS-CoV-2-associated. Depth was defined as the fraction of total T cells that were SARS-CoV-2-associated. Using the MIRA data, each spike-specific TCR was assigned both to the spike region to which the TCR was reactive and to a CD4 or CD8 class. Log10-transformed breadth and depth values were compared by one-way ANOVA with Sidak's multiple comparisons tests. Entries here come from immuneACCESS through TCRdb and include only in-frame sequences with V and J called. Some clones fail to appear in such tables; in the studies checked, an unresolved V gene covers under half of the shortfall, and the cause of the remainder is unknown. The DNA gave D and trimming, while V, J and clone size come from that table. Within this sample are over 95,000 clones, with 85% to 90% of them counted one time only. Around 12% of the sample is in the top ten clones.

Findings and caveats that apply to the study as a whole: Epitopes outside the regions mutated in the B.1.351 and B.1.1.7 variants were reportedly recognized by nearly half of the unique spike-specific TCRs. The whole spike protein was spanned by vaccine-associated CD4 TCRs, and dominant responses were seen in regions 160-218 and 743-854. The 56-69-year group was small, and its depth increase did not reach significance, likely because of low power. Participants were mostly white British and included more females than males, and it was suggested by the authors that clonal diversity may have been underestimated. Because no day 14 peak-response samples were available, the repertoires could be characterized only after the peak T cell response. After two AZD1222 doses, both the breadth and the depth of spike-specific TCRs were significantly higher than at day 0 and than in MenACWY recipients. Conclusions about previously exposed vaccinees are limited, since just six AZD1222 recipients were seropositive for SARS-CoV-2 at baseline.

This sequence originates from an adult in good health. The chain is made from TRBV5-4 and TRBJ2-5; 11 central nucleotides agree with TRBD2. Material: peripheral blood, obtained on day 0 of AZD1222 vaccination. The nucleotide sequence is TGTGCCAGCGGACTAGCGGGCGGAGAGACCCAGTACTTC. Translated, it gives CASGLAGGETQYF.